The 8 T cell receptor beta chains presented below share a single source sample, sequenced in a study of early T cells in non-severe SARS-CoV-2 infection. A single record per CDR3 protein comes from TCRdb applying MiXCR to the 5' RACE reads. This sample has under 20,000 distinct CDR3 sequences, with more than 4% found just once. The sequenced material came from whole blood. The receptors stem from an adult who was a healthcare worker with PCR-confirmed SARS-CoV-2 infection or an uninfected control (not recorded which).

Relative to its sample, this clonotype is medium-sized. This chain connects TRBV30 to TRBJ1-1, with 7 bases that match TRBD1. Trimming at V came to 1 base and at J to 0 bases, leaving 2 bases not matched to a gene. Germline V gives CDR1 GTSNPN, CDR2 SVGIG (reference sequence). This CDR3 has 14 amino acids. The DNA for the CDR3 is TGTGCCTGGAGTGGGGGACAGCTGAACACTGAAGCTTTCTTT. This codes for CAWSGGQLNTEAFF.

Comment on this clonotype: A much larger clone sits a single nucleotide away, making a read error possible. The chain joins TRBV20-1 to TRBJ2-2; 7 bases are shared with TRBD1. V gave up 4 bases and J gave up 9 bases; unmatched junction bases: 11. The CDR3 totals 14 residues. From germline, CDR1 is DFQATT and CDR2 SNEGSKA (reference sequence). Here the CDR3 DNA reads TGCAGTGCTATCAGGACAGGTCAGACCAGGGAGCTGTTTTTT. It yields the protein CSAIRTGQTRELFF.

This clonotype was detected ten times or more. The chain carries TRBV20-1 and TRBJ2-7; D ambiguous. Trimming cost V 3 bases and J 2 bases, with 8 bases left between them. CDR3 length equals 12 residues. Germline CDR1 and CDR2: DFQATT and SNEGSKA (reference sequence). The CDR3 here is CSASGPTYEQYF. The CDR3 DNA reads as TGCAGTGCTAGCGGACCCACCTACGAGCAGTACTTC.

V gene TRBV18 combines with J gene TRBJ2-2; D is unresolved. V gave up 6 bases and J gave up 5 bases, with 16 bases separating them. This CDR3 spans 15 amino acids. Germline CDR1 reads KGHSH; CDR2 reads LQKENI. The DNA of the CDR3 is TGTGCCAGCTCCCCGTCCCAGAGAGTAACCGGGGAGCTGTTTTTT. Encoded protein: CASSPSQRVTGELFF.

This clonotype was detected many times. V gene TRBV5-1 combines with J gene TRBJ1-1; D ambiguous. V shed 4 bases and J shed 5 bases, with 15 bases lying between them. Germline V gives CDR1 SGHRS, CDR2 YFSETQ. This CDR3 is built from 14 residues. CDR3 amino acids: CASSVTRAFTEAFF. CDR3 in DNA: TGCGCCAGCAGCGTTACACGGGCGTTTACTGAAGCTTTCTTT.

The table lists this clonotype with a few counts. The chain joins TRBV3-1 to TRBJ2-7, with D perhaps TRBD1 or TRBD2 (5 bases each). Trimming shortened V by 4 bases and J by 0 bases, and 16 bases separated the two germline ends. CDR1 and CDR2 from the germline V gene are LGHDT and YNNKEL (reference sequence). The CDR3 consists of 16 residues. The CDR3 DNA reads TGTGCCAGCAGCCCGAGGGTAGCAGGGAGCTCCTACGAGCAGTACTTC. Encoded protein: CASSPRVAGSSYEQYF.

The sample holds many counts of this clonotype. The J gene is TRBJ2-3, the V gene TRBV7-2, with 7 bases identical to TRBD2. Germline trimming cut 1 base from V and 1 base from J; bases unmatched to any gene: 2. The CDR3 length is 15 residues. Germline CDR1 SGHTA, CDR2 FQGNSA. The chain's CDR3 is CASSLVAGGTDTQYF. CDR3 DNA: TGTGCCAGCAGCTTAGTGGCGGGGGGCACAGATACGCAGTATTTT.

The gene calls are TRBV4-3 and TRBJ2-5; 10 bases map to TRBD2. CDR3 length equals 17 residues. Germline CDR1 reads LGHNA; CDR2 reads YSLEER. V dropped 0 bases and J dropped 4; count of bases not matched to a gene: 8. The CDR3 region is CASSQESSGGAGETQYF. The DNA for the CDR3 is TGCGCCAGCAGCCAAGAATCCAGCGGGGGGGCCGGAGAGACCCAGTACTTC.